These 28 T cell receptor beta chains share one sample of origin, sequenced in a study of blood T cell repertoires in COVID-19. Produced via immunoSEQ multiplex PCR; TCRdb's table is partial and in-frame only. Among about 320,000 clones listed, roughly 90% were seen once. Sequencing was performed on PBMCs or T cells enriched from blood (not recorded which). The source is a man aged 55-75 years who had recovered from COVID-19.

This chain connects TRBV18 to TRBJ2-1, with a possible D match to TRBD1 (6 bases). Trimming left V 4 bases short and J 5 bases short, with 9 bases between. There are 13 residues in the CDR3. CDR1 KGHSH and CDR2 LQKENI come from the germline V gene. CDR3 sequence: CASSRGRDNEQFF. In DNA, the CDR3 is TGTGCCAGCTCACGGGGGCGAGACAATGAGCAGTTCTTC.

The chain is built from TRBV7-6 and TRBJ2-1; D is unclear. The CDR3 totals 14 residues. Trimming left V 1 base short and J 0 bases short, with 4 bases between. Per germline, CDR1 SGHVS and CDR2 FNYEAQ. The CDR3 protein is CASSLVNSYNEQFF. The CDR3 coding sequence is TGTGCCAGCAGCTTAGTTAACTCCTACAATGAGCAGTTCTTC. The full variable domain, in which reference TRBV7-6 and TRBJ2-1 provide the parts outside the CDR3, is GAGVSQSPRYKVTKRGQDVALRCDPISGHVSLYWYRQALGQGPEFLTYFNYEAQQDKSGLPNDRFSAERPEGSISTLTIQRTEQRDSAMYRCASSLVNSYNEQFFGPGTRLTVL.

This clone came up once. This sequence joins TRBV29-1 and TRBJ1-2, with D uncertain. The CDR3 totals 14 residues. V was pared by 6 bases and J by 8 bases, with 22 bases between. Per germline, CDR1 SQVTM and CDR2 ANQGSEA. The CDR3 DNA reads TGCAGCGTAGCTAATATGTTGAGTTTACGAGGCTACACCTTC. The encoded protein is CSVANMLSLRGYTF.

The chain is built from TRBV11-3 and TRBJ2-3; 9 bases align to TRBD1. The germline CDR1 and CDR2 sequences are SGHNT and YENEEA. V lost 6 bases to trimming and J lost 6 bases; unmatched junction nucleotides: 7. CDR3 size: 14 residues. CDR3 loop: CASSPGTGSDTQYF. CDR3 sequence (DNA): TGTGCCAGCAGTCCCGGGACAGGGTCGGATACGCAGTATTTT. Full variable domain (missing parts from reference TRBV11-3 and TRBJ2-3): EAGVVQSPRYKIIEKKQPVAFWCNPISGHNTLYWYLQNLGQGPELLIRYENEEAVDDSQLPKDRFSAERLKGVDSTLKIQPAELGDSAVYLCASSPGTGSDTQYFGPGTRLTVL.

This rearrangement joins TRBV5-5 to TRBJ2-1; 9 nucleotides line up with TRBD2. CDR3 length: 15 residues. Trimming removed 1 base from V and 6 bases from J; junction bases left unmatched: 5. Germline CDR1 SGHKS, CDR2 YYEKEE (reference sequence). CDR3 loop: CASSLTSSGINEQFF. As DNA, the CDR3 is TGTGCCAGCAGCTTGACTTCTAGCGGGATCAATGAGCAGTTCTTC.

V usage is TRBV20-1 and J usage is TRBJ2-3; 7 bases fit TRBD2. The V gene's germline CDR1 is DFQATT and CDR2 SNEGSKA (reference sequence). The CDR3 has 17 amino acids. V trimming: 3 bases; J trimming: 2 bases; junction bases outside the gene matches: 14. The CDR3 spells CSASEGRAPVSTDTQYF. The CDR3 DNA is TGCAGTGCTAGTGAAGGGAGGGCCCCCGTCTCCACAGATACGCAGTATTTT.

This chain uses TRBV24-1 with TRBJ1-2, with 8 bases aligning to TRBD1. The CDR3 is made up of 15 amino acids. Per the germline V gene, CDR1 is KGHDR and CDR2 is SFDVKD. V shed 3 bases, J shed 4 bases, and the junction held 6 bases outside the gene matches. The DNA of the CDR3 is TGTGCCACCAGTGATCGGGACAGGCCCCCCTATGGCTACACCTTC. Residues: CATSDRDRPPYGYTF.

This chain uses TRBV10-3 with TRBJ1-1, with a weak D call TRBD1 (6 bases). Trimming removed 4 bases from V and 1 base from J, with 13 bases in between. Germline CDR1 ENHRY, CDR2 SYGVKD. This CDR3 has 15 amino acids. The CDR3 DNA follows: TGTGCCATCAGTGGGGCAGGGGTAGAGAACACTGAAGCTTTCTTT. Translation gives CAISGAGVENTEAFF.

This clone was detected once. The rearrangement links TRBV6-5 to TRBJ2-7; 7 bases are shared with TRBD2. The CDR3 loop spans 13 amino acids. The junction had 6 bases not matched to a gene; V was cut back by 8 bases and J by 2 bases. CDR1 and CDR2 from the germline V gene are MNHEY and SVGAGI. In DNA, the CDR3 is TGTGCCAGCTCTAGCGGCGGAACCTACGAGCAGTACTTC. Its translation: CASSSGGTYEQYF.

This clone showed up just once. The V call is TRBV19, the J call TRBJ1-4; D not resolved. The CDR3 contains 14 residues. Per the germline V gene, CDR1 is LNHDA and CDR2 is SQIVND (reference sequence). The V and J ends lost 2 bases and 7 bases respectively, with 11 bases between them. The CDR3 region has the DNA TGTGCCAGTAGTATAAACGACATCGGTGAAAAACTGTTTTTT. The encoded protein is CASSINDIGEKLFF.

V and J are TRBV18 and TRBJ2-5; TRBD1 aligns across 7 bases. Germline CDR1 KGHSH, CDR2 LQKENI. Trimming at V came to 6 bases and at J to 5 bases, leaving 12 bases not matched to a gene. This CDR3 contains 15 residues. The CDR3 DNA reads TGTGCCAGCTCGAGGAATACAGGGGCGGTGGAGACCCAGTACTTC. It codes for CASSRNTGAVETQYF.

The genes are TRBV25-1 and TRBJ2-7, with TRBD1 matching 9 bases. With 6 bases clipped from V and 3 bases from J, the junction kept 6 bases outside the gene matches. The CDR3 is 14 residues long. Germline-derived CDR1 and CDR2 are MGHDK and SYGVNS. CDR3 nucleotide sequence: TGTGCCAGCAGGGGAACGGGACAGGGCTACGAGCAGTACTTC. As protein: CASRGTGQGYEQYF.

This clone was seen once. This chain links TRBV4-2 with TRBJ2-1; weak D call: TRBD2 (6 bases). CDR3 length: 20 residues. Trimming cost V 1 base and J 5 bases, with 27 bases left between them. The germline V gene encodes CDR1 LGHNA and CDR2 YNFKEQ. CDR3 in DNA: TGTGCCAGCAGCCAAGGGGCGCCGGGACTGACTATATTAAATGACAATGAGCAGTTCTTC. Translating gives CASSQGAPGLTILNDNEQFF.

The chain uses TRBV12-5 and TRBJ1-2; TRBD1 matches at 8 bases. Germline V gene lookup returns CDR1 LGHNT and CDR2 FRNRAP. Unmatched junction bases numbered 6, after V lost 1 base and J lost 2 bases. CDR3 length: 16 amino acids. The chain's CDR3 is CASGLAAGGKNYGYTF. DNA of the CDR3: TGTGCTAGTGGTTTGGCGGCAGGGGGCAAAAACTATGGCTACACCTTC. The entire variable domain, with the rest obtained from reference TRBV12-5 and TRBJ1-2, is as follows: DARVTQTPRHKVTEMGQEVTMRCQPILGHNTVFWYRQTMMQGLELLAYFRNRAPLDDSGMPKDRFSAEMPDATLATLKIQPSEPRDSAVYFCASGLAAGGKNYGYTFGSGTRLTVV.

J is TRBJ1-4 and V is TRBV2; no clear D. The V gene lost 5 bases and the J gene lost 0 bases, with 4 bases spanning the gap. CDR1 SNHLY and CDR2 FYNNEI come from the germline V gene. The length of the CDR3 is 13 residues. The CDR3 nucleotides read TGTGCCAGCAGTCGCGCAACTAATGAAAAACTGTTTTTT. This translates into CASSRATNEKLFF.

The table lists this clone with a few counts. The chain employs TRBV6-1 and TRBJ1-1, with a tentative D call TRBD1 (6 bases). The ends were cut back, 3 bases at V and 4 bases at J, with 12 bases in the middle. Germline CDR1 MNHNS, CDR2 SASEGT. This CDR3 has 14 amino acids. CDR3 loop: CASSDLQGSTEAFF. Here the CDR3 DNA reads TGTGCCAGCAGTGACCTACAGGGCTCCACTGAAGCTTTCTTT.

J is TRBJ2-5 and V is TRBV29-1; 8 positions agree with TRBD2. The CDR3 is 12 residues long. The J segment lost 4 bases and the V segment lost 5 bases, leaving 3 bases of the junction unmatched. In germline, CDR1 is SQVTM, CDR2 ANQGSEA. CDR3 sequence (DNA): TGCAGCGTTTTCGCGGGAGGAGAGACCCAGTACTTC. It translates to CSVFAGGETQYF. The full variable domain, rest sourced from reference TRBV29-1 and TRBJ2-5, is SAVISQKPSRDICQRGTSLTIQCQVDSQVTMMFWYRQQPGQSLTLIATANQGSEATYESGFVIDKFPISRPNLTFSTLTVSNMSPEDSSIYLCSVFAGGETQYFGPGTRLLVL.

J is TRBJ2-2 and V is TRBV4-3; D uncertain. The CDR3 runs 13 residues. CDR1 is LGHNA and CDR2 is YSLEER in the germline V gene. With 3 bases removed from V and 2 bases from J, the gap between germline ends came to 4 bases. CDR3 sequence: CASSHLNTGELFF. The CDR3 nucleotides are TGCGCCAGCAGCCACCTAAACACCGGGGAGCTGTTTTTT.

The chain uses TRBV9 and TRBJ2-1; 13 nucleotides align to TRBD2. Germline lookup yields CDR1 SGDLS and CDR2 YYNGEE. CDR3 length equals 19 residues. V dropped 3 bases and J dropped 1; count of bases not matched to a gene: 10. This chain's CDR3 is CASSARTSGRAASYNEQFF. The CDR3, as DNA: TGTGCCAGCAGCGCACGAACTAGCGGGAGGGCCGCTTCCTACAATGAGCAGTTCTTC. The full variable domain, rest sourced from reference TRBV9 and TRBJ2-1, is DSGVTQTPKHLITATGQRVTLRCSPRSGDLSVYWYQQSLDQGLQFLIQYYNGEERAKGNILERFSAQQFPDLHSELNLSSLELGDSALYFCASSARTSGRAASYNEQFFGPGTRLTVL.

The rearrangement joins TRBV7-3 to TRBJ1-5, with D hard to call. This CDR3 region has 15 residues. Germline values: CDR1 SGHTA, CDR2 FQGTGA. Deletions cut 2 bases from V and 1 base from J, with 9 bases between. The CDR3 nucleotides read TGTGCCAGCAGCTTATCGGGAGCCAGCAATCAGCCCCAGCATTTT. Translated: CASSLSGASNQPQHF.

Written as DNA, the CDR3 is TGTGCCAGCAGCTTAGACAGATACAATGAGCAGTTCTTC. It codes for CASSLDRYNEQFF. This sequence joins TRBV7-3 and TRBJ2-1, with D maybe TRBD1 (5 bases). Germline-derived CDR1 and CDR2 are SGHTA and FQGTGA. CDR3 size: 13 residues. Trimming removed 2 bases at V and 4 bases at J, with 6 bases between.

Comments on this clone: The same CDR3 can be traced to other DNA sequences in this sample. The chain links TRBV11-3 to TRBJ2-7, with 9 bases that match TRBD1. Germline loops: CDR1 SGHNT, CDR2 YENEEA. V was clipped by 6 bases and J by 4 bases; unmatched bases: 7. The CDR3 length is 14 residues. CDR3 in amino acids: CASSPGQGPYEQYF. The CDR3 DNA follows: TGTGCCAGCAGTCCGGGACAGGGCCCATACGAGCAGTACTTC.

The rearrangement joins TRBV24-1 to TRBJ1-2; 8 bases map to TRBD1. The ends lost 3 bases at V and 8 bases at J; junction bases unmatched: 7. The length of the CDR3 is 14 residues. Germline CDR1 reads KGHDR; CDR2 reads SFDVKD. The CDR3 nucleotides are TGTGCCACCAGTGATCCCGGGACAGGCTGGGGCTACACCTTC. It is translated as CATSDPGTGWGYTF.

The rearrangement uses TRBV7-2 and TRBJ2-1, with 9 bases aligning to TRBD2. There are 15 residues in the CDR3. V shed 4 bases and J 0 bases; nucleotides not matched to a gene: 1. Germline CDR1 and CDR2: SGHTA and FQGNSA. CDR3 in amino acids: CASSWTSDSYNEQFF. The CDR3 DNA is TGTGCCAGCAGCTGGACTAGCGACTCCTACAATGAGCAGTTCTTC.

The chain's CDR3 is CASSLASDRADTQYF. In DNA form, the CDR3 reads TGTGCCAGCAGCTTAGCCTCGGACAGAGCAGATACGCAGTATTTT. This chain uses TRBV7-9 with TRBJ2-3, with D possibly being TRBD1 (6 bases). V lost 0 bases, J lost 4 bases, and 11 bases lay in between. Looked up from germline, CDR1 is SEHNR and CDR2 is FQNEAQ (reference sequence). This CDR3 comprises 15 residues.

V is TRBV4-3 and J is TRBJ1-3; tentatively, D is TRBD1 (5 bases). The length of the CDR3 is 16 residues. Germline V CDR1 and CDR2: LGHNA, YSLEER. The V gene lost 0 bases and the J gene lost 0 bases, with 9 bases spanning the gap. CDR3 nucleotides: TGCGCCAGCAGCCAAGATCTCAGGGCCTCTGGAAACACCATATATTTT. Amino acids: CASSQDLRASGNTIYF.

This chain links TRBV5-1 with TRBJ2-1, with 14 bases aligning to TRBD2. With V trimmed by 4 bases and J by 7 bases, 7 bases remained unmatched. The germline CDR1 and CDR2 sequences are SGHRS and YFSETQ. This CDR3 has 16 residues. The CDR3 reads CASSTETSGRENEQFF. The CDR3 bases are TGCGCCAGCAGCACAGAGACTAGCGGGAGGGAGAATGAGCAGTTCTTC.

V usage is TRBV24-1 and J usage is TRBJ2-7; 10 positions agree with TRBD2. V shed 4 bases and J 5 bases; nucleotides not matched to a gene: 7. CDR1 KGHDR and CDR2 SFDVKD come from the germline V gene. The CDR3 consists of 15 residues. The CDR3 DNA reads as TGTGCCACCAGTGAGGGTGCTAGCGGGAGCAACGAGCAGTACTTC. Translating gives CATSEGASGSNEQYF.